This TCR beta chain derives from a study of a mutant IDH1 vaccine in newly diagnosed glioma (dated by TCRdb to the early 2020s). For the study in its entirety: Vaccination was initiated 4-6 weeks after radiotherapy alone, or concurrently with temozolomide cycles in the chemotherapy-containing groups. The week-35 safety follow-up was designated visit V12, and the week-47 end of study was designated visit V13. Of the 32 patients who were treated, about 60% were male and roughly 38% were female, and the mean age was about 37 years. Six visits were used for peripheral blood collection: V03 (baseline), V05, V07, V10, V12 and V13. Prior to enrollment, patients had been given standard therapy consisting of radiotherapy alone, temozolomide alone, or radiochemotherapy with temozolomide, with the combination given to most patients. For exploratory analyses, 25 to 30 treated patients had longitudinal TCRB deep sequencing done wherever samples were available.

The time point label for this specimen denotes: week 47, end of study. Every vaccine dose consisted of 300 ug of a 20-mer mutant IDH1 peptide in Montanide, administered subcutaneously together with topical imiquimod. Patients were given eight vaccinations, in weeks 1, 3, 5, 7, 11, 15, 19 and 23, which matched visits V03 through V10. The donors had newly diagnosed IDH1-mutant astrocytomas of WHO grade 3 or 4 that showed loss of nuclear ATRX. The samples were drawn from NOA16, a multicentre, single-arm, open-label phase I trial in Germany that tested a mutant IDH1 peptide vaccine in humans for the first time. Genomic DNA for TCRB sequencing was extracted from EDTA blood using the DNeasy Blood and Tissue Kit. General conclusions and limits of the study: The authors stated that sample limitations prevented analyses of patient blood samples from being reproduced. No apparent relationship was observed between pseudoprogression and alterations in the top peripheral T cell clonotypes detected by TCRB sequencing. Vaccine-induced immune responses across multiple MHC alleles were detected in 93.3% of patients. Availability determined which PBMC samples were chosen for TCRB deep sequencing.

The CDR3 numbers 13 residues from cysteine through phenylalanine. Only CDR3 DNA is held: 39 bases, read in frame from base 1. After removal of 6 bases from V and 2 bases from J, the junction retains 4 bases not matched to a gene. The germline V gene (reference sequence) sets CDR1 to GTSNPN and CDR2 to SVGIG. Library creation used the immunoSEQ multiplex PCR assay. Rearranged TCR beta chain sequences were amplified with the hsTCRB Kit following the manufacturer's protocol. TCRB libraries were sequenced on an Illumina MiSeq. The study's own analysis went as follows. Demultiplexing, trimming and gene mapping were performed with the kit vendor's proprietary platform. Held by TCRdb, this immuneACCESS table contains in-frame sequences only and omits some clones. Under half of the omission traces to an unresolved V gene where checked; the cause of the rest is unknown. For V, J and clone size, that table is used; D and trimming come from the DNA. Within this sample are tens of thousands of clones, with about 88% of them counted one time only. The top ten constitute 4.3% of the sample.

This clone was counted a few times. What this receptor recognizes is not known. No much larger clone exists at a distance of one base, and base qualities are not known. This specimen consisted of PBMCs, obtained from a glioma patient whose treatment included an IDH1 peptide vaccine. The receptor was isolated from a woman in her 30s with glioma. Some clones in this sample may be carry-over from other donors' samples. This chain joins TRBV30 to TRBJ1-5, with 7 bases matching TRBD1. The CDR3 region: CACQGGGNQPQHF. The DNA reads TGTGCCTGCCAGGGGGGGGGCAATCAGCCCCAGCATTTT.